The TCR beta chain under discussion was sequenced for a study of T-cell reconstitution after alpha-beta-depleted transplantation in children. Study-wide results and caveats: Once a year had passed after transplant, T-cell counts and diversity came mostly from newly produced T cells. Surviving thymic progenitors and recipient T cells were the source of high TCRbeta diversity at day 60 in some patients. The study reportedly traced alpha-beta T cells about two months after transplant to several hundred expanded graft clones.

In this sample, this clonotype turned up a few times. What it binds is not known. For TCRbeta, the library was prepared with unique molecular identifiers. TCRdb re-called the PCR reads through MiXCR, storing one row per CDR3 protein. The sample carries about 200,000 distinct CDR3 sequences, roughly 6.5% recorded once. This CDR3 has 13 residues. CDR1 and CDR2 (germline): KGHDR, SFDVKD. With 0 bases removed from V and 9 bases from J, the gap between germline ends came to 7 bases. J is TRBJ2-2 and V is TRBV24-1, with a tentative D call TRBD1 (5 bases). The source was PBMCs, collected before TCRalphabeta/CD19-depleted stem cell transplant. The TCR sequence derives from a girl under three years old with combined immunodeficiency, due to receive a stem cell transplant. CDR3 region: CATSDLWTRELFF. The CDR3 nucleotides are TGTGCCACCAGTGATTTGTGGACAAGGGAGCTGTTTTTT.